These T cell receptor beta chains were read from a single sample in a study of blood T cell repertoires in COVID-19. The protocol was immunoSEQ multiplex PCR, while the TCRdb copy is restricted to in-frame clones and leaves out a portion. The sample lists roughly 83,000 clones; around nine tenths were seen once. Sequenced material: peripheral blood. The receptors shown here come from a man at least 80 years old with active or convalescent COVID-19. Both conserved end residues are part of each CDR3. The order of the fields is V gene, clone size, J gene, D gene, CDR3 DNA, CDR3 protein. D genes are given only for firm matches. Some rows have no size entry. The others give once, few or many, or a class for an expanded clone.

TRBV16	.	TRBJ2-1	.	TGTGCCAGCAGCCAAGACAGCTACTCCTACAATGAGCAGTTCTTC	CASSQDSYSYNEQFF
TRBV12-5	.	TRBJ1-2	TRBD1	TGTGCTAGTGGTTTGGCAGGGGGCAGCTATGGCTACACCTTC	CASGLAGGSYGYTF
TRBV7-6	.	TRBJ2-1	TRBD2	TGTGCCAGCAGCTTGGGACTAGCGGACTCCTACAATGAGCAGTTCTTC	CASSLGLADSYNEQFF
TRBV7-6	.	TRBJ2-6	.	TGTGCCAGCATCCCGAGGTCAGGGCGAACCTCCCCTGGGGCCAACGTCCTGACTTTC	CASIPRSGRTSPGANVLTF
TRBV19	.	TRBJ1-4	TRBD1	TGTGCCAGTAGTAACAGGGGGGTTTCTGAAAAACTGTTTTTT	CASSNRGVSEKLFF
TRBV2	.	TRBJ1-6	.	TGTGCCAGCGCAGAAATAAATAATTCACCCCTCCACTTT	CASAEINNSPLHF
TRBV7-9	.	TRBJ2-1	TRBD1	TGTGCCAGCAGCTCAATAAAAGCCCCGAGACAGGGGATCGAGCAGTTCTTC	CASSSIKAPRQGIEQFF
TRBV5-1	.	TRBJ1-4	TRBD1	TGCGCCAGCAGCTTGACAGGGGGTCGTGAAAAACTGTTTTTT	CASSLTGGREKLFF
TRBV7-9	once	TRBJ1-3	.	TGTGCCAGCAGGTCCCTCGGGTGGTCCTCTGGAAACACCATATATTTT	CASRSLGWSSGNTIYF
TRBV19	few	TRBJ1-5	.	TGTGCCAGTGGCTGGGAGGGGCATCAGCCCCAGCATTTT	CASGWEGHQPQHF
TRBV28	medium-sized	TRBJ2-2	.	TGTGCCAGCAGTTTATCCTCCGCGGCCGGGGAGCTGTTTTTT	CASSLSSAAGELFF
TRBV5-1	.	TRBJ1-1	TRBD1	TGCGCCAGCAGCGTAGACAGGGGGAGGACTGAAGCTTTCTTT	CASSVDRGRTEAFF
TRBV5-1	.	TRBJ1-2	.	TGCGCCAGCAGCTTGGGACAGATCTATGGCTACACCTTC	CASSLGQIYGYTF
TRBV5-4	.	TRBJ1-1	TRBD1	TGTGCCAGCAGCTATTCAGGGGGTAACACTGAAGCTTTCTTT	CASSYSGGNTEAFF
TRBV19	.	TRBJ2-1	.	TGTGCCAGTAGTATGGGGGGAAGCTCCTACAATGAGCAGTTCTTC	CASSMGGSSYNEQFF
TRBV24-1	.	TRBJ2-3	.	TGTGCCACCAGTGATTTGGGGGACGGGAGTTTAGGCACAGATACGCAGTATTTT	CATSDLGDGSLGTDTQYF
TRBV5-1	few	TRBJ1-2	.	TGCGCCAGCAGCTTGAAAGGGGTGAATGGCTACACCTTC	CASSLKGVNGYTF
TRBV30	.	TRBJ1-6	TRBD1	TGTGCCTGGAGTCTTGGACAGGGGAATTTCGATTCACCCCTCCACTTT	CAWSLGQGNFDSPLHF
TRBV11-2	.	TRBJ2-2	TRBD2	TGTGCCAGCAAACTAGCGGGAGACACCGGGGAGCTGTTTTTT	CASKLAGDTGELFF
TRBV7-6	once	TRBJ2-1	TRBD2	TGTGCCAGCAGCTTAGCGGAGGTAGCGGGAGTGGATGAGCAGTTCTTC	CASSLAEVAGVDEQFF
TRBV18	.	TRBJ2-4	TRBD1	TGTGCCAGCTCACCAACCGGACAGGTTTTGGCCAAAAACATTCAGTACTTC	CASSPTGQVLAKNIQYF
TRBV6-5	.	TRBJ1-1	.	TGTGCCAGCAGGGCACAGGGTGGTTATCGGGCTGAAGCTTTCTTT	CASRAQGGYRAEAFF